The 20 T cell receptor beta chains reported below all come from one sample, sequenced in a study of beta chain features in type 1 diabetes. What was sequenced were expressed TCRB transcripts, since all of the isolated RNA had been reverse transcribed. Measured with immunoSEQ multiplex PCR; TCRdb has only the in-frame clones, and not every one. The profile shows 900,000 or so clones, roughly a sixth of them singletons. Sequences were obtained from naive CD4+ T cells from blood. These receptors were taken from a woman aged 18-30 years in good health.

This clone was seen more than once but under ten times. The chain has TRBV29-1 and TRBJ2-5; weak D call: TRBD2 (7 bases). Trimming shortened V by 4 bases and J by 5 bases, and 20 bases separated the two germline ends. CDR3 length: 15 residues. Looked up from germline, CDR1 is SQVTM and CDR2 is ANQGSEA. CDR3 nucleotide sequence: TGCAGCGTTGGAGGGGGACTAACCGACAGGGAGACCCAGTACTTC. Its translation: CSVGGGLTDRETQYF.

The chain couples TRBV4-2 to TRBJ2-3; 10 nucleotides align to TRBD2. This CDR3 is built from 17 residues. Per germline, CDR1 LGHNA and CDR2 YNFKEQ. Trimming at V came to 0 bases and at J to 11 bases, leaving 14 bases not matched to a gene. CDR3 in DNA: TGTGCCAGCAGCCAAGATGCTCTAGCGGGAGTTGTTTATTTGCAGTATTTT. This sequence encodes CASSQDALAGVVYLQYF.

The genes are TRBV6-1 and TRBJ2-5; D might be TRBD1 or TRBD2, each matching 8 bases. Germline-derived CDR1 and CDR2 are MNHNS and SASEGT. The V and J ends lost 4 bases and 5 bases respectively, with 26 bases between them. CDR3 length equals 18 residues. In DNA, the CDR3 is TGTGCCAGCAGTGCTGGACAGGGAAGCGGGAGAATGGTGGAGACCCAGTACTTC. Protein product: CASSAGQGSGRMVETQYF.

The J gene is TRBJ1-1, the V gene TRBV5-8, with a possible D match to TRBD1 (6 bases). CDR1 and CDR2 from the germline V gene are SGHTS and YDEGEE. The CDR3 spans 14 residues. V lost 4 bases and J 6 bases, leaving 16 bases between the germline ends. The CDR3 reads CASSLGGVWAEAFF. The CDR3 nucleotides read TGTGCCAGCAGCCTAGGGGGGGTATGGGCTGAAGCTTTCTTT.

This clone came up a few times. V is TRBV2 and J is TRBJ2-1, with 8 bases identical to TRBD2. CDR1 and CDR2 from the germline V gene are SNHLY and FYNNEI. Trimming took 8 bases from V and 9 from J; bases not matched to a gene: 12. The CDR3 length is 14 residues. CDR3 region: CASQRELGVSEQFF. CDR3 nucleotide sequence: TGTGCCAGCCAGCGGGAGCTCGGCGTAAGTGAGCAGTTCTTC. The variable domain in full, with the rest retrieved from reference TRBV2 and TRBJ2-1, is EPEVTQTPSHQVTQMGQEVILRCVPISNHLYFYWYRQILGQKVEFLVSFYNNEISEKSEIFDDQFSVERPDGSNFTLKIRSTKLEDSAMYFCASQRELGVSEQFFGPGTRLTVL.

This clone was observed a few times. The chain carries TRBV2 and TRBJ2-3; D remains ambiguous. From germline, CDR1 is SNHLY and CDR2 FYNNEI. V gave up 7 bases and J gave up 14 bases, with 19 bases separating them. The CDR3 spans 12 residues. The CDR3 DNA reads as TGTGCCAGCACCCTTGGCTTCGAGGTCGGGTATTTT. It yields the protein CASTLGFEVGYF.

As for this clone: Other DNA sequences in the same sample also yield this CDR3. The chain employs TRBV5-1 and TRBJ2-3; the match to TRBD2 covers 7 bases. The trim removed 0 bases at V and 5 bases at J, leaving 3 bases unmatched. The germline V gene has CDR1 SGHRS and CDR2 YFSETQ. This CDR3 spans 14 amino acids. CDR3 loop: CASSLALAGDTQYF. DNA for the CDR3: TGCGCCAGCAGCTTGGCCTTAGCGGGAGATACGCAGTATTTT.

CDR3 sequence (DNA): TGTGCCAGCAGTAGGCCTTCAAAGGACATAGGCTACACCTTC. This gives the protein CASSRPSKDIGYTF. V and J are TRBV28 and TRBJ1-2; D perhaps matches TRBD1 (5 bases). V lost 5 bases and J 8 bases, leaving 18 bases between the germline ends. CDR1 and CDR2 from the germline V gene are MDHEN and SYDVKM. This CDR3 contains 14 residues.

The chain uses TRBV28 and TRBJ2-7; 10 bases are a match to TRBD2. Germline assignment: CDR1 MDHEN and CDR2 SYDVKM. The CDR3 is made up of 15 amino acids. After removal of 6 bases from V and 4 bases from J, the junction contained 9 bases not matched to a gene. The CDR3 is CASSESSGSWYEQYF. CDR3 sequence (DNA): TGTGCCAGCAGCGAGTCTAGCGGGAGTTGGTACGAGCAGTACTTC.

The table lists this clone with a few counts. The V gene is TRBV5-1, the J gene TRBJ2-7; 8 positions agree with TRBD2. V lost 3 bases and J lost 2; bases outside the gene matches: 13. Germline V gives CDR1 SGHRS, CDR2 YFSETQ. The CDR3 consists of 17 residues. CDR3 sequence reads: CASSSARPGLVPYEQYF. As DNA, the CDR3 is TGCGCCAGCAGCTCCGCCCGACCGGGACTAGTACCCTACGAGCAGTACTTC.

This clone occurred a few times. The genes are TRBV27 and TRBJ2-1, with a possible D match to TRBD1 (6 bases). This CDR3 spans 16 amino acids. V lost 7 bases and J 10 bases, leaving 26 bases between the germline ends. Germline assignment: CDR1 MNHEY and CDR2 SMNVEV (reference sequence). CDR3 coding DNA: TGTGCCAGCACCTTTCGAGGGGCGGCTATAGGGGGAGAGCAGTTCTTC. Amino acid sequence: CASTFRGAAIGGEQFF.

This chain joins TRBV6-1 and TRBJ1-1; no clear D. The CDR3 runs to 13 residues. CDR1 is MNHNS, CDR2 SASEGT, per germline. Trimming cost V 2 bases and J 0 bases, with 4 bases left between them. The CDR3 sequence: CASSEQLNTEAFF. CDR3 in DNA: TGTGCCAGCAGTGAACAGCTGAACACTGAAGCTTTCTTT.

The rearrangement uses TRBV18 and TRBJ2-7, with 7 bases aligning to TRBD1. There are 15 residues in the CDR3. Germline V gene sequence: CDR1 KGHSH, CDR2 LQKENI. J lost 1 base, V lost 3 bases, and 6 bases had no gene match. CDR3 DNA: TGTGCCAGCTCACCGAACAGGGGTTCATCCTACGAGCAGTACTTC. Protein: CASSPNRGSSYEQYF.

The chain recombines TRBV18 with TRBJ2-1, with D tentatively TRBD1 (5 bases). The CDR3 sequence is 13 residues long. Trimming took off 0 bases at V and 8 bases at J, with 8 bases between the two ends. Germline loops: CDR1 KGHSH, CDR2 LQKENI. CDR3 loop: CASSPPTVDEQFF. The CDR3 DNA is TGTGCCAGCTCACCACCGACAGTTGATGAGCAGTTCTTC.

This chain joins TRBV9 and TRBJ2-1; the D gene is possibly TRBD1 (5 bases). Germline V gene data show CDR1 as SGDLS and CDR2 as YYNGEE. The germline V and J ends were trimmed by 0 bases and 2 bases, with 12 bases remaining between them. The CDR3 is made up of 16 amino acids. CDR3 residues: CASSVGSGATYNEQFF. The CDR3 nucleotides read TGTGCCAGCAGCGTAGGGTCTGGGGCCACCTACAATGAGCAGTTCTTC.

As to this clone: This CDR3 is also generated by other DNA sequences in the sample. The V gene is TRBV29-1, the J gene TRBJ2-3, with D possibly TRBD2 on 5 matching bases. Trimming pared 5 bases from V and 6 bases from J, leaving 6 bases between. This CDR3 is built from 10 residues. Germline V gene lookup returns CDR1 SQVTM and CDR2 ANQGSEA. The CDR3 DNA reads TGCAGCGTTTCGGGGGATACGCAGTATTTT. Translating gives CSVSGDTQYF.

In this sample, this clone turned up a few times. The chain joins TRBV7-6 to TRBJ2-3; TRBD2 agrees at 11 bases. The J segment lost 5 bases and the V segment lost 3 bases, leaving 4 bases of the junction unmatched. This CDR3 has 15 amino acids. Germline values: CDR1 SGHVS, CDR2 FNYEAQ. CDR3 nucleotide sequence: TGTGCCAGCAGCTTGGCTAGCGGGAGGTTAGATACGCAGTATTTT. Its translation: CASSLASGRLDTQYF.

This clone was counted between two and nine times. The gene calls are TRBV9 and TRBJ2-3; D perhaps matches TRBD2 (6 bases). Deletions cut 0 bases from V and 6 bases from J, with 11 bases between. This CDR3 is 14 amino acids long. Germline assignment: CDR1 SGDLS and CDR2 YYNGEE. The CDR3 sequence: CASSVGGNGDTQYF. Written as DNA, the CDR3 is TGTGCCAGCAGCGTAGGCGGGAACGGGGATACGCAGTATTTT.

This clone appeared a few times. The same CDR3 also results from other DNA sequences found in this sample. V and J are TRBV28 and TRBJ1-4, with D possibly TRBD1 on 6 matching bases. The CDR3 contains 13 residues. Per germline, CDR1 MDHEN and CDR2 SYDVKM. The V gene lost 7 bases and the J gene lost 8 bases, with 14 bases spanning the gap. CDR3 residues: CASTPGGGEKLFF. CDR3 in DNA: TGTGCCAGCACCCCCGGGGGCGGGGAAAAACTGTTTTTT.

The sample holds a few counts of this clone. The rearrangement joins TRBV9 to TRBJ2-1, with 7 nucleotides matching TRBD1. The V gene end was trimmed by 4 bases and the J gene end by 2 bases; junction bases not matched to a gene: 9. The germline V gene has CDR1 SGDLS and CDR2 YYNGEE. CDR3 length equals 16 residues. In nucleotides, the CDR3 is TGTGCCAGCAGCCCCAGACAGGGCGCCGCCTACAATGAGCAGTTCTTC. It codes for CASSPRQGAAYNEQFF.